The entry below gives a single T cell receptor beta chain sequence along with its context. This entry belongs to a study of blood T cells in healthy people across ages. The V end was cut by 1 base, the J end by 4 bases, with 8 bases between. Germline CDR1 is SGHVS and CDR2 is FNYEAQ. This CDR3 contains 14 residues. Next came a second PCR, run for about 7 to 12 cycles, which used a sample-barcoded 5' primer along with a J-beta primer mix. Each cDNA molecule, via a template-switch adaptor with 12 random nucleotides, was tagged. TCRdb re-called the 5' RACE reads through MiXCR, storing one row per CDR3 protein. The sample yields about 680,000 distinct CDR3 sequences, more than 40% seen once.

This TCR came from a woman aged 55-70 years in good health. The chain links TRBV7-6 to TRBJ2-1; a weak D match, TRBD1 (6 bases). Input material: blood. The CDR3 protein is CASSLGRGYNEQFF. CDR3 DNA sequence: TGTGCCAGCAGCTTAGGCAGGGGTTACAATGAGCAGTTCTTC.